A selection of T cell receptor beta chains follows, all from one sample in a study of blood T cell repertoires in COVID-19. Repertoires were generated with immunoSEQ multiplex PCR, while TCRdb's copy carries only in-frame clones and drops some. The data contain approximately 530,000 clones, about 88% of them seen just once; the ten biggest clones take up 7.8%. The sequenced material came from peripheral blood. Receptors originate from a woman aged 50 to 60 with COVID-19, enrolled during active disease. The CDR3 runs from the conserved cysteine through the conserved F or W. The order of the fields is V gene, clone size, J gene, D gene, CDR3 DNA, CDR3 protein. D genes are given only for firm matches. Size is stated for part of the rows, as once, few or many counts, or as a class when the clone is expanded.

V gene: TRBV3-1/TRBV3-2; clone size: -; J gene: TRBJ2-1; D gene: TRBD2; CDR3 DNA: TGTGCCAGCAGCCCGAAACTTCGGGGGGCCTACAATGAGCAGTTCTTC; CDR3 protein: CASSPKLRGAYNEQFF
V gene: TRBV5-1; clone size: -; J gene: TRBJ2-1; D gene: TRBD2; CDR3 DNA: TGCGCCAGCAGCTTAATACTAGCGGGGGGCACCAATGAGCAGTTCTTC; CDR3 protein: CASSLILAGGTNEQFF
V gene: TRBV7-3; clone size: -; J gene: TRBJ1-1; D gene: -; CDR3 DNA: TGTGCCAGCAGCTTAAAAGGGGGCACTGAAGCTTTCTTT; CDR3 protein: CASSLKGGTEAFF
V gene: TRBV7-2; clone size: -; J gene: TRBJ1-2; D gene: -; CDR3 DNA: TGTGCCAGCAGCTTGGCAGGGAACTATGGCTACACCTTC; CDR3 protein: CASSLAGNYGYTF
V gene: TRBV18; clone size: -; J gene: TRBJ1-4; D gene: -; CDR3 DNA: TGTGCCAGCTCACCCGGGACGGGGCGGGGAAAACTGTTTTTT; CDR3 protein: CASSPGTGRGKLFF
V gene: TRBV7-9; clone size: -; J gene: TRBJ1-4; D gene: TRBD1; CDR3 DNA: TGTGCCAGCAGCTTAGCGCTAGGGACAGGGTCGGAAAAACTGTTTTTT; CDR3 protein: CASSLALGTGSEKLFF
V gene: TRBV2; clone size: -; J gene: TRBJ2-1; D gene: TRBD2; CDR3 DNA: TGTGCCAGCAGTGAATCCCGACTAGCGGGGGGGTTAGTCAATGAGCAGTTCTTC; CDR3 protein: CASSESRLAGGLVNEQFF
V gene: TRBV18; clone size: -; J gene: TRBJ1-5; D gene: -; CDR3 DNA: TGTGCCAGCTCACCATCCGAGGGTAATCAGCCCCAGCATTTT; CDR3 protein: CASSPSEGNQPQHF
V gene: TRBV7-9; clone size: -; J gene: TRBJ2-6; D gene: -; CDR3 DNA: TGTGCCAGCAGCCCCCCAGGCTCTGGGGCCAACGTCCTGACTTTC; CDR3 protein: CASSPPGSGANVLTF
V gene: TRBV5-8; clone size: -; J gene: TRBJ2-3; D gene: TRBD1; CDR3 DNA: TGTGCCAGCAGCTTGAGGGGACAGAATACAGATACGCAGTATTTT; CDR3 protein: CASSLRGQNTDTQYF
V gene: TRBV18; clone size: once; J gene: TRBJ1-2; D gene: TRBD1; CDR3 DNA: TGTGCCAGCTCAGAAGGGGGACAGGGATATGGCTACACCTTC; CDR3 protein: CASSEGGQGYGYTF
V gene: TRBV7-6; clone size: -; J gene: TRBJ2-1; D gene: TRBD2; CDR3 DNA: TGTGCCAGCAGCACACTAGCGGGGGGCTACAATGAGCAGTTCTTC; CDR3 protein: CASSTLAGGYNEQFF
V gene: TRBV19; clone size: -; J gene: TRBJ1-1; D gene: -; CDR3 DNA: TGTGCCAGTACCATACTAGACGGATCTACTGAAGCTTTCTTT; CDR3 protein: CASTILDGSTEAFF
V gene: TRBV7-3; clone size: -; J gene: TRBJ1-1; D gene: -; CDR3 DNA: TGTGCCAGCAGCTTAAGAGGTGAGAACACTGAAGCTTTCTTT; CDR3 protein: CASSLRGENTEAFF
V gene: TRBV5-5; clone size: -; J gene: TRBJ2-3; D gene: TRBD1; CDR3 DNA: TGTGCCAGCAGCTTTACCAGGGGGCGGACTAGCACAGATACGCAGTATTTT; CDR3 protein: CASSFTRGRTSTDTQYF
V gene: TRBV2; clone size: -; J gene: TRBJ1-1; D gene: TRBD1; CDR3 DNA: TGTGCCAGCGCCTACTCGGGACAGGGGGTGTCGGGGAACACTGAAGCTTTCTTT; CDR3 protein: CASAYSGQGVSGNTEAFF
V gene: TRBV9; clone size: -; J gene: TRBJ1-2; D gene: TRBD1; CDR3 DNA: TGTGCCAGCAGCGGCGGGACAGGGGGATCCACCTTC; CDR3 protein: CASSGGTGGSTF
V gene: TRBV9; clone size: -; J gene: TRBJ1-1; D gene: -; CDR3 DNA: TGTGCCAGCAGCGTAGGACCCCTCCCGAGGACTGAAGCTTTCTTT; CDR3 protein: CASSVGPLPRTEAFF
V gene: TRBV29-1; clone size: -; J gene: TRBJ2-5; D gene: -; CDR3 DNA: TGCAGCGCCCAGTTTCTGGAGACCCAGTACTTC; CDR3 protein: CSAQFLETQYF
V gene: TRBV11-2; clone size: -; J gene: TRBJ1-2; D gene: -; CDR3 DNA: TGTGCCAGCAGCTCCCCGACAGCTAACTATGGCTACACCTTC; CDR3 protein: CASSSPTANYGYTF
V gene: TRBV18; clone size: -; J gene: TRBJ1-1; D gene: -; CDR3 DNA: TGTGCCAGCTCACCAACGGGTCCCCTGCGCACTGAAGCTTTCTTT; CDR3 protein: CASSPTGPLRTEAFF
V gene: TRBV19; clone size: -; J gene: TRBJ2-1; D gene: TRBD2; CDR3 DNA: TGTGCCAGTAGTTGGGCGAGCGGGGGTTCCTACAATGAGCAGTTCTTC; CDR3 protein: CASSWASGGSYNEQFF
V gene: TRBV19; clone size: -; J gene: TRBJ1-5; D gene: TRBD1; CDR3 DNA: TGTGCCAGTAGCCCGGGGACAGGAACATCAGGTCAGCCCCAGCATTTT; CDR3 protein: CASSPGTGTSGQPQHF
V gene: TRBV9; clone size: once; J gene: TRBJ2-1; D gene: -; CDR3 DNA: TGTGCCAGCAGCCCCAGGGACAGTTCGGGGGTGGTAGAGCAGTTCTTC; CDR3 protein: CASSPRDSSGVVEQFF
V gene: TRBV16; clone size: -; J gene: TRBJ1-6; D gene: TRBD1; CDR3 DNA: TGTGCCAGCAGCCCCGAGGGACAGGGTTTTTCACCCCTCCACTTT; CDR3 protein: CASSPEGQGFSPLHF